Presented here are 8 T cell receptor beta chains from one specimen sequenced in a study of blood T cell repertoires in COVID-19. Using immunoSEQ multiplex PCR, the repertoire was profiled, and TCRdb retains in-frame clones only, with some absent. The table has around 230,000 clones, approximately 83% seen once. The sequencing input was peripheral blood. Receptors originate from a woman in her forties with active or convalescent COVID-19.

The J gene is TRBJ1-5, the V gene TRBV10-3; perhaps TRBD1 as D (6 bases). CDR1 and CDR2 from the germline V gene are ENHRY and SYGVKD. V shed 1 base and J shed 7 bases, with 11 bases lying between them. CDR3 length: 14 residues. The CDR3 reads CAISELQGLQPQHF. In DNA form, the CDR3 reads TGTGCCATCAGTGAGTTACAGGGACTACAGCCCCAGCATTTT.

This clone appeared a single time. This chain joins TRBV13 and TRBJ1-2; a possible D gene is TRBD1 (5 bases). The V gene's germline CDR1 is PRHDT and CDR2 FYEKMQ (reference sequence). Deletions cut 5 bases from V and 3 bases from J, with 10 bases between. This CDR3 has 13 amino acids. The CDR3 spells CASSVRDYYGYTF. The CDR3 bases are TGTGCCAGCAGCGTCCGGGACTACTATGGCTACACCTTC.

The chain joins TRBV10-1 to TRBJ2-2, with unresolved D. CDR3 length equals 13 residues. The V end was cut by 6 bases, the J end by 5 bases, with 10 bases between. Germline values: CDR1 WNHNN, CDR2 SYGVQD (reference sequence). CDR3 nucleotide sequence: TGCGCCAGCAGGCGAGGAACGACCGGGGAGCTGTTTTTT. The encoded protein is CASRRGTTGELFF.

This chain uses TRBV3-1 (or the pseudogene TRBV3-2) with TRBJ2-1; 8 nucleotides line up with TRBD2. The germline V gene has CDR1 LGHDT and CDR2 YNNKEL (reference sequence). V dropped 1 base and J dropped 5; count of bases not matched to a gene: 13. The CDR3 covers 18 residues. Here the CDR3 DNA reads TGTGCCAGCAGCCAAGGGATTACCCCGGGACTAGGCAACAATGAGCAGTTCTTC. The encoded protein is CASSQGITPGLGNNEQFF.

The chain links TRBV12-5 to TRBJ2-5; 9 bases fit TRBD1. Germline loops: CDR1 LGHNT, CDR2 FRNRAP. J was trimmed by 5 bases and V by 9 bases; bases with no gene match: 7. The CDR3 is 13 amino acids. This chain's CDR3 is CASRTGGGETQYF. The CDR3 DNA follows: TGTGCTAGCAGAACAGGGGGCGGTGAGACCCAGTACTTC.

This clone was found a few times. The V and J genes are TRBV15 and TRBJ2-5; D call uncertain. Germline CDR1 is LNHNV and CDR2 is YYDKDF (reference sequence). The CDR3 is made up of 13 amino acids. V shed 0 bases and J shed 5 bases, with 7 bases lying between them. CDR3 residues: CATSREFGETQYF. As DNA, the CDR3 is TGTGCCACCAGCAGAGAGTTCGGGGAGACCCAGTACTTC.

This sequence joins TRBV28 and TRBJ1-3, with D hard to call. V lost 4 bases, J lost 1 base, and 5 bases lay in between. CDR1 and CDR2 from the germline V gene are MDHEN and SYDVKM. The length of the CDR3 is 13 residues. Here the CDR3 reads CASSSGSGNTIYF. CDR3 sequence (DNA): TGTGCCAGCAGTTCGGGGTCTGGAAACACCATATATTTT.

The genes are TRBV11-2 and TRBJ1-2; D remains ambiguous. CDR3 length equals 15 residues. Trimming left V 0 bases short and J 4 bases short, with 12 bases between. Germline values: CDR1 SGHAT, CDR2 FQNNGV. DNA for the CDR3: TGTGCCAGCAGCTTAGATCCCGGGGAGGGCTATGGCTACACCTTC. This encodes CASSLDPGEGYGYTF.